A single sample is the source of the 4 T cell receptor beta chains below, sequenced in a study of shared clonotypes between healthy human individuals. Terminally differentiated effector memory CD45RA+ cells were excluded from the naive CD8 cells, which were CD45RO-negative and positively selected for CCR7. Using immunoSEQ multiplex PCR, the repertoire was profiled, and TCRdb retains in-frame clones only, with some absent. The sample includes hundreds of thousands of clones, 95% of them seen just once. The sample taken for sequencing was naive CD8+ T cells sorted from blood. The receptors stem from a woman in her 30s in good health.

The V gene is TRBV6-4, the J gene TRBJ2-2; TRBD1 is a possible D gene (6 bases). This CDR3 has 15 amino acids. Trimming took off 0 bases at V and 7 bases at J, with 12 bases between the two ends. Germline CDR1 is MRHNA and CDR2 is SNTAGT. This CDR3 is CASSDSPRGVGELFF. Written as DNA, the CDR3 is TGTGCCAGCAGTGACTCTCCCAGGGGAGTCGGGGAGCTGTTTTTT.

V is TRBV28 and J is TRBJ2-7; D gene ambiguous. This CDR3 is built from 12 residues. Trimming left V 2 bases short and J 6 bases short, with 8 bases between. CDR1 and CDR2 from the germline V gene are MDHEN and SYDVKM. CDR3 amino acids: CASSLPESEQYF. CDR3 nucleotides: TGTGCCAGCAGTTTACCGGAATCCGAGCAGTACTTC.

The V call is TRBV27, the J call TRBJ2-3, with 7 bases that match TRBD2. The J segment lost 5 bases and the V segment lost 2 bases, leaving 10 bases of the junction unmatched. The CDR3 runs 16 residues. Germline values: CDR1 MNHEY, CDR2 SMNVEV (reference sequence). The CDR3 sequence is CASSLMASGSGDTQYF. The CDR3 region has the DNA TGTGCCAGCAGTTTAATGGCTAGCGGCTCCGGAGATACGCAGTATTTT.

The V gene is TRBV9, the J gene TRBJ2-7; 8 nucleotides agree with TRBD1. CDR3 length equals 14 residues. The junction had 6 bases not matched to a gene; V was cut back by 4 bases and J by 3 bases. Looked up from germline, CDR1 is SGDLS and CDR2 is YYNGEE. CDR3 DNA: TGTGCCAGCAGCCCCACAGGGGGAGGCTACGAGCAGTACTTC. Encoded protein: CASSPTGGGYEQYF.